The 10 T cell receptor beta chains listed next were all sequenced from one sample in a study of blood T cell repertoires in COVID-19 (dated by TCRdb to 2018 to 2020). Preparation of the library involved the immunoSEQ multiplex PCR assay. This immuneACCESS table, as held by TCRdb, lists in-frame sequences with V and J called but not all clones. Of the missing ones, under half trace to an unresolved V gene in checked studies; the others have no known cause. The sample has 250,000 to 300,000 clones on record, under 90% of them singletons. Together, the top ten hold about 2% of the sample. Sequenced: PBMCs or T cells enriched from blood (not recorded which). Source of these receptors: a woman aged 55-75 years who had recovered from COVID-19.

This clone occurred once. The chain uses TRBV2 and TRBJ1-5; TRBD1 matches at 7 bases. Trimming at V came to 4 bases and at J to 3 bases, leaving 6 bases not matched to a gene. This CDR3 is built from 15 residues. Germline V gives CDR1 SNHLY, CDR2 FYNNEI. Written as DNA, the CDR3 is TGTGCCAGCAGTGTCCGGGACAGACACAATCAGCCCCAGCATTTT. It specifies CASSVRDRHNQPQHF.

The V call is TRBV9, the J call TRBJ2-1; D is possibly TRBD2 (5 bases). V was pared by 4 bases and J by 3 bases, with 20 bases between. The CDR3 sequence is 17 residues long. The V gene's germline CDR1 is SGDLS and CDR2 YYNGEE. The CDR3 DNA sequence: TGTGCCAGCAGCCTCGTGGGGTATAGCGCGAGCTACAATGAGCAGTTCTTC. Protein product: CASSLVGYSASYNEQFF.

The chain links TRBV27 to TRBJ1-3; D not resolved. CDR1 is MNHEY, CDR2 SMNVEV, per germline (reference sequence). CDR3 length equals 15 residues. Trimming took off 3 bases at V and 0 bases at J, with 9 bases between the two ends. The CDR3 DNA is TGTGCCAGCAGTTTTCTCACAAGCTCTGGAAACACCATATATTTT. This translates into CASSFLTSSGNTIYF.

This rearrangement joins TRBV6-1 to TRBJ1-2, with D perhaps matching TRBD1 (5 bases). V was shortened by 2 bases and J by 6 bases, with 13 bases between the two germline ends. The CDR3 is 14 residues long. The germline V gene has CDR1 MNHNS and CDR2 SASEGT. CDR3 bases: TGTGCCAGCAGTGAATGGGGGGAAGCGAATGGCTACACCTTC. This encodes CASSEWGEANGYTF.

This chain connects TRBV7-9 to TRBJ2-3; D remains ambiguous. Germline CDR1 and CDR2: SEHNR and FQNEAQ (reference sequence). V lost 1 base and J lost 2, with 7 bases in between. The CDR3 sequence is 14 residues long. CDR3 sequence (DNA): TGTGCCAGCAGCTTAGACAGCTTCACAGATACGCAGTATTTT. Its translation: CASSLDSFTDTQYF.

This clone came up once. The chain employs TRBV28 and TRBJ2-1; 7 nucleotides match TRBD2. V shed 4 bases, J shed 9 bases, and the junction held 3 bases outside the gene matches. CDR1 is MDHEN and CDR2 is SYDVKM in the germline V gene. CDR3 size: 12 residues. The CDR3: CASSSRGGEQFF. For the CDR3, the DNA is TGTGCCAGCAGTTCTCGCGGGGGTGAGCAGTTCTTC.

The chain has TRBV6-5 and TRBJ1-1; the D is unclear. Germline lookup yields CDR1 MNHEY and CDR2 SVGAGI. The CDR3 spans 13 residues. V lost 4 bases to trimming and J lost 5 bases, with 11 bases between them. CDR3 sequence reads: CASSSYTTTEAFF. For the CDR3, the DNA is TGTGCCAGCAGTTCGTATACCACAACTGAAGCTTTCTTT.

The chain recombines TRBV7-8 with TRBJ1-1, with TRBD1 matching 8 bases. The V and J ends lost 4 bases and 3 bases, in that order; junction bases with no gene match: 7. The CDR3 spans 15 residues. Germline V gene lookup returns CDR1 SGHVS and CDR2 FQNEAQ. CDR3 bases: TGTGCCAGCAGCTCCGGACAGGGAGGAGACACTGAAGCTTTCTTT. Amino acid sequence: CASSSGQGGDTEAFF. Drawing the rest from reference TRBV7-8 and TRBJ1-1, the complete variable domain is GAGVSQSPRYKVAKRGQDVALRCDPISGHVSLFWYQQALGQGPEFLTYFQNEAQLDKSGLPSDRFFAERPEGSVSTLKIQRTQQEDSAVYLCASSSGQGGDTEAFFGQGTRLTVV.

The chain recombines TRBV18 with TRBJ1-1; 8 nucleotides agree with TRBD1. This CDR3 contains 15 residues. Germline CDR1 KGHSH, CDR2 LQKENI. The ends lost 5 bases at V and 4 bases at J; junction bases unmatched: 9. The CDR3 sequence is CASSSTDRGGTEAFF. The CDR3 DNA is TGTGCCAGCTCATCTACTGACAGGGGAGGCACTGAAGCTTTCTTT.

J is TRBJ1-4 and V is TRBV30, with D uncertain. Looked up from germline, CDR1 is GTSNPN and CDR2 is SVGIG (reference sequence). Trimming shortened V by 0 bases and J by 7 bases, and 9 bases separated the two germline ends. CDR3 length: 13 residues. This CDR3 reads CAWSVQRSEKLFF. The DNA for the CDR3 is TGTGCCTGGAGTGTACAACGGAGTGAAAAACTGTTTTTT. Based on the CDR3 plus reference TRBV30 and TRBJ1-4, the full variable domain is SQTIHQWPATLVQPVGSPLSLECTVEGTSNPNLYWYRQAAGRGLQLLFYSVGIGQISSEVPQNLSASRPQDRQFILSSKKLLLSDSGFYLCAWSVQRSEKLFFGSGTQLSVL.